What follows is one T cell receptor beta chain and its context. The sample is drawn from a study of early T cells in non-severe SARS-CoV-2 infection. A single record per CDR3 protein comes from TCRdb applying MiXCR to the 5' RACE reads. The table has under 70,000 distinct CDR3 sequences, 11% seen once; the top ten hold about 3.8%. Germline loops: CDR1 SNHLY, CDR2 FYNNEI. The length of the CDR3 is 13 residues. Trimming took off 7 bases at V and 6 bases at J, with 14 bases between the two ends. The chain has TRBV2 and TRBJ2-3; D is ambiguous. Sequenced sample: whole blood. This receptor was taken from an adult who was a healthcare worker with PCR-confirmed SARS-CoV-2 infection or an uninfected control (not recorded which). CDR3 sequence: CASNVFYGDTQYF. In DNA, the CDR3 is TGTGCCAGCAACGTGTTCTATGGCGATACGCAGTATTTT.